Listed here are 10 T cell receptor beta chains from one sample, sequenced in a study of cytomegalovirus exposure and HLA in healthy donors (dated by TCRdb to about 2017). The protocol used for the library was the immunoSEQ multiplex PCR assay. A mixture of 60 forward primers for TCR Vbeta segments and 13 reverse primers for TCR Jbeta segments was used in the multiplex PCR. Held by TCRdb, this immuneACCESS table contains in-frame sequences only and omits some clones. Under half of the omission traces to an unresolved V gene where checked; the cause of the rest is unknown. This sample gives some 200,000 clones in total; about 78% of them show up just once. The top ten clonotypes cover roughly 3% of the sample. The sample was PBMCs. These TCRs come from a woman in her twenties or thirties in good health and CMV-seronegative.

This clone was observed a single time. The chain combines TRBV25-1 with TRBJ2-2; D unresolved. This CDR3 region has 17 residues. V lost 4 bases, J lost 4 bases, and 19 bases lay in between. Germline V gene data show CDR1 as MGHDK and CDR2 as SYGVNS. The CDR3 is CASSAYSRGASTGELFF. The CDR3 nucleotides read TGTGCCAGCAGTGCGTACTCTCGCGGAGCGAGCACCGGGGAGCTGTTTTTT.

This clone was picked up a small number of times. J is TRBJ1-1 and V is TRBV7-9, with 7 nucleotides matching TRBD1. The ends lost 5 bases at V and 8 bases at J; junction bases unmatched: 11. The V gene's germline CDR1 is SEHNR and CDR2 FQNEAQ (reference sequence). This CDR3 contains 14 residues. CDR3 DNA: TGTGCCAGCAGCCCGAGACAGGGTCAGACCGAAGCTTTCTTT. Protein sequence: CASSPRQGQTEAFF.

This chain links TRBV11-2 with TRBJ2-5, with TRBD2 identical over 7 bases. V shed 7 bases and J 2 bases; nucleotides not matched to a gene: 7. Germline assignment: CDR1 SGHAT and CDR2 FQNNGV. This CDR3 has 14 amino acids. The CDR3 loop reads CASKQAGEQETQYF. DNA for the CDR3: TGTGCCAGCAAGCAGGCGGGAGAGCAAGAGACCCAGTACTTC.

The chain uses TRBV18 and TRBJ2-1; tentative D call: TRBD1 (5 bases). V gave up 5 bases and J gave up 12 bases, with 14 bases separating them. The germline CDR1 and CDR2 sequences are KGHSH and LQKENI. This CDR3 contains 12 residues. The CDR3: CASSVDSKVQFF. Here the CDR3 DNA reads TGTGCCAGCTCAGTCGACAGCAAAGTGCAGTTCTTC.

The chain employs TRBV2 and TRBJ1-2; 8 nucleotides line up with TRBD1. CDR1 is SNHLY and CDR2 is FYNNEI in the germline V gene. This CDR3 has 12 residues. Unmatched junction bases numbered 4, after V lost 8 bases and J lost 5 bases. The CDR3 region has the DNA TGTGCCAGCCAGACAGGGGTTTATGGCTACACCTTC. It yields the protein CASQTGVYGYTF.

The V and J genes are TRBV30 and TRBJ2-5; 7 bases are a match to TRBD1. The CDR3 totals 14 residues. Germline loops: CDR1 GTSNPN, CDR2 SVGIG (reference sequence). Trimming removed 0 bases from V and 7 bases from J; junction bases left unmatched: 8. In nucleotides, the CDR3 is TGTGCCTGGAGTGTTCAAGGGACAGTGGGGACCCAGTACTTC. It encodes CAWSVQGTVGTQYF. The variable domain in full, with the rest retrieved from reference TRBV30 and TRBJ2-5, is SQTIHQWPATLVQPVGSPLSLECTVEGTSNPNLYWYRQAAGRGLQLLFYSVGIGQISSEVPQNLSASRPQDRQFILSSKKLLLSDSGFYLCAWSVQGTVGTQYFGPGTRLLVL.

This chain joins TRBV6-1 and TRBJ1-1, with no clear D. Germline loops: CDR1 MNHNS, CDR2 SASEGT. This CDR3 region has 14 residues. The V end was cut by 7 bases, the J end by 5 bases, with 17 bases between. CDR3 sequence reads: CASIKENLSTEAFF. CDR3 nucleotide sequence: TGTGCCAGCATCAAAGAAAATCTTAGTACTGAAGCTTTCTTT.

The chain employs TRBV19 and TRBJ2-1; TRBD2 matches at 8 bases. The junction had 12 bases not matched to a gene; V was cut back by 5 bases and J by 9 bases. Germline lookup yields CDR1 LNHDA and CDR2 SQIVND (reference sequence). This CDR3 has 15 amino acids. The CDR3 here is CASSYAQAGGGEQFF. CDR3 DNA sequence: TGTGCCAGTAGTTACGCCCAGGCGGGAGGTGGTGAGCAGTTCTTC.

The V and J genes are TRBV6-1 and TRBJ1-4, with D possibly being TRBD1 (5 bases). In germline, CDR1 is MNHNS, CDR2 SASEGT. This CDR3 is 15 amino acids long. V lost 2 bases and J lost 4, with 11 bases in between. This CDR3 is CASSETWGGNEKLFF. The CDR3 DNA reads TGTGCCAGCAGTGAAACTTGGGGGGGTAATGAAAAACTGTTTTTT.

The chain recombines TRBV5-4 with TRBJ2-2; 10 nucleotides line up with TRBD2. The germline gives CDR1 SGHNT, CDR2 YYREEE (reference sequence). Trimming took 3 bases from V and 4 from J; bases not matched to a gene: 9. This CDR3 spans 17 amino acids. In DNA, the CDR3 is TGTGCCAGCAGCTCCCGTACTAGCGGGACAGTCACCGGGGAGCTGTTTTTT. Residues: CASSSRTSGTVTGELFF. The complete variable domain, with remaining parts taken from reference TRBV5-4 and TRBJ2-2, reads ETGVTQSPTHLIKTRGQQVTLRCSSQSGHNTVSWYQQALGQGPQFIFQYYREEENGRGNFPPRFSGLQFPNYSSELNVNALELDDSALYLCASSSRTSGTVTGELFFGEGSRLTVL.